This TCR beta chain was captured by sequencing in a study of graft-versus-host responses after intestinal transplantation. The overall study: Among the recipients, all got anti-thymocyte globulin induction and then tacrolimus and steroids for 2 to 3 years.

Profiled with immunoSEQ multiplex PCR; TCRdb holds only in-frame clones, not every one. The sample shows under 45,000 clones, less than 95% of them seen only once. Study-wide results and caveats: Researchers found GvH clones in recipient marrow, and some showed up first in ileum or blood.

Of note for this clone: The antigen is not known.

The germline CDR1 and CDR2 sequences are LGHNT and FRNRAP. Trimming shortened V by 3 bases and J by 8 bases, and 16 bases separated the two germline ends. CDR3 size: 14 residues. The TCR sequence derives from a human donor who was the organ donor for an intestinal transplant. The material sequenced was unstimulated CD4+ T cells sorted from spleen or lymph node cells, taken before transplant. The chain joins TRBV12-5 to TRBJ1-1, with D perhaps TRBD1 (5 bases). The CDR3 is CASGLGEGVGEAFF. CDR3 DNA: TGTGCTAGTGGTTTAGGGGAAGGGGTGGGAGAAGCTTTCTTT.